This T cell receptor beta chain was recorded in a study of post-analysis software for immune sequencing data. Study-wide context: Included among the disease courses, which were recorded for the cohort, were relapsing-remitting, secondary progressive and progressive-relapsing multiple sclerosis.

Study results and caveats: People with multiple sclerosis had a significantly lower normalized Chao1 diversity than controls did. Patients used a handful of TRBV segments, including TRBV5-6, TRBV5-1 and TRBV20-1, more often than controls.

V was cut by 7 bases and J by 6 bases, with 18 bases left in between. The length of the CDR3 is 14 residues. The V gene's germline CDR1 is SEHNR and CDR2 FQNEAQ (reference sequence). With respect to this clonotype: Its antigen is as yet unknown.

Prepared TCR beta cDNA libraries contained unique molecular identifiers. TCRdb analysed the PCR reads with MiXCR anew, one entry per CDR3 protein. In the table there are about 770,000 distinct CDR3 sequences, 40% to 55% of which are singletons. The chain has TRBV7-9 and TRBJ1-1; D ambiguous. Material for sequencing was blood. This clonotype was sampled from a girl aged 10 to 17 with multiple sclerosis. CDR3 in DNA: TGTGCCAGCATCCCGACCGCCAGAACTGCTGAAGCTTTCTTT. This gives the protein CASIPTARTAEAFF.